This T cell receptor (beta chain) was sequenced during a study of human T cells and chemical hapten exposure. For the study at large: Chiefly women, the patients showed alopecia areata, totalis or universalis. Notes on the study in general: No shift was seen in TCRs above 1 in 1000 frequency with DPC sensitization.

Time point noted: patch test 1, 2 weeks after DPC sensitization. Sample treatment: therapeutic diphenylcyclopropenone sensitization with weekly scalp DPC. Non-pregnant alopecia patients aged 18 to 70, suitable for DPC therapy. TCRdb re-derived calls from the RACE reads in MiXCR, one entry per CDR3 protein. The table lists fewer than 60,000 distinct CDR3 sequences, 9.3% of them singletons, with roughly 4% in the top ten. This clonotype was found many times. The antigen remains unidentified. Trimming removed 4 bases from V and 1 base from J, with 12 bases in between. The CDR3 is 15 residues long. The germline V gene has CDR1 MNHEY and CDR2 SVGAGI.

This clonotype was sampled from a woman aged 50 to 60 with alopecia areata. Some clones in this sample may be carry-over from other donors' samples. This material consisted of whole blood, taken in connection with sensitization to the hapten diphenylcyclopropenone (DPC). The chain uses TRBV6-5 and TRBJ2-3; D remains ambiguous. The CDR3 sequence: CASSSVSDGTDTQYF. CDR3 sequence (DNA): TGTGCCAGCAGTTCAGTCTCAGATGGCACAGATACGCAGTATTTT.